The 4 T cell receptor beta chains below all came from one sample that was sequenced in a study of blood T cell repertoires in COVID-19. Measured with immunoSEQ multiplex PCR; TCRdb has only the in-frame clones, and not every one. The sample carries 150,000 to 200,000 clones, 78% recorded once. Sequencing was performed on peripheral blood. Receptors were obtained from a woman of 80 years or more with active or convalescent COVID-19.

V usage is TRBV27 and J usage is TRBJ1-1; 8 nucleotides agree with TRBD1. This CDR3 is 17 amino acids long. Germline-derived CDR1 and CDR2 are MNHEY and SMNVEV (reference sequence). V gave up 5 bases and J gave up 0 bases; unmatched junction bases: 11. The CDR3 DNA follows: TGTGCCAGCAGTCAATGGGGGACAGGCCACATGAACACTGAAGCTTTCTTT. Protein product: CASSQWGTGHMNTEAFF.

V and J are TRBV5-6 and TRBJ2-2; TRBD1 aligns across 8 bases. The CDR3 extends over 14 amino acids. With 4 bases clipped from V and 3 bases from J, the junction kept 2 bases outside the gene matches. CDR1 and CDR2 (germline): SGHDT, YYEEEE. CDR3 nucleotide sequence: TGTGCCAGCAGCCGACAGGGGTACACCGGGGAGCTGTTTTTT. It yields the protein CASSRQGYTGELFF.

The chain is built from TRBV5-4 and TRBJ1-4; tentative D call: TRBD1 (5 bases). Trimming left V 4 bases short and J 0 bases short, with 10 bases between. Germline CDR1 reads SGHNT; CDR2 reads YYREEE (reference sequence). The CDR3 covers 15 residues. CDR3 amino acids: CASSGDRATNEKLFF. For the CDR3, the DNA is TGTGCCAGCAGCGGTGACAGAGCAACTAATGAAAAACTGTTTTTT. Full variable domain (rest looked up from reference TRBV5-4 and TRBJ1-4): ETGVTQSPTHLIKTRGQQVTLRCSSQSGHNTVSWYQQALGQGPQFIFQYYREEENGRGNFPPRFSGLQFPNYSSELNVNALELDDSALYLCASSGDRATNEKLFFGSGTQLSVL.

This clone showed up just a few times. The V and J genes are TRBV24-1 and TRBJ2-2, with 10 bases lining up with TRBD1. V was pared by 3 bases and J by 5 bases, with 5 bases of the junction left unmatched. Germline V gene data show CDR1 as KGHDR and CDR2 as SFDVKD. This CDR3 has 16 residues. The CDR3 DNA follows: TGTGCCACCAGTGATGCACCGGGACAGGGGACCGGGGAGCTGTTTTTT. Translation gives CATSDAPGQGTGELFF.